This is a list of T cell receptor beta chains from one sample in a study of T cells after yellow fever vaccination. TCRdb independently ran MiXCR on the 5' RACE reads; one entry per CDR3 protein. The sample records over 130,000 distinct CDR3 sequences, 7.7% being singletons. The sequencing used CD4+ T cells sorted from PBMCs, collected 5 days after the yellow fever booster vaccination. The receptors stem from a man aged 30 to 39 who received the YFV17D yellow fever vaccine. The CDR3 runs from the conserved cysteine through the conserved F or W. A D gene is named only where the DNA matches it firmly. Clone size is given for some rows only: seen once, a few or many times, or a class if the clone is expanded.

J gene: TRBJ2-5; D gene: TRBD1; clone size: many; V gene: TRBV14; CDR3 protein: CASSRLHDRAQETQYF; CDR3 DNA: TGTGCCAGCAGCCGCCTACATGACAGGGCTCAAGAGACCCAGTACTTC
J gene: TRBJ2-1; D gene: -; clone size: many; V gene: TRBV24-1; CDR3 protein: CATSDLWEEQFF; CDR3 DNA: TGTGCCACCAGTGATTTGTGGGAGGAGCAGTTCTTC
J gene: TRBJ2-1; D gene: -; clone size: -; V gene: TRBV27; CDR3 protein: CASTSGSESRDHSYNEQFF; CDR3 DNA: TGTGCCAGCACCTCAGGCTCCGAATCCCGGGACCATTCCTACAATGAGCAGTTCTTC
J gene: TRBJ2-2; D gene: -; clone size: many; V gene: TRBV3-1; CDR3 protein: CASSQGELTGGGTGELFF; CDR3 DNA: TGTGCCAGCAGCCAAGGAGAGTTGACTGGCGGCGGCACCGGGGAGCTGTTTTTT
J gene: TRBJ2-5; D gene: -; clone size: many; V gene: TRBV20-1; CDR3 protein: CSARGALAWETQYF; CDR3 DNA: TGCAGTGCTAGAGGGGCTCTGGCGTGGGAGACCCAGTACTTC
J gene: TRBJ2-1; D gene: -; clone size: -; V gene: TRBV28; CDR3 protein: CASSTYERSLNEQFF; CDR3 DNA: TGTGCCAGCAGTACCTATGAGAGGTCATTGAATGAGCAGTTCTTC
J gene: TRBJ2-1; D gene: TRBD2; clone size: many; V gene: TRBV6-5; CDR3 protein: CASTRSGTRVHNEQFF; CDR3 DNA: TGTGCCAGCACTAGATCCGGGACTAGGGTCCACAATGAGCAGTTCTTC
J gene: TRBJ2-3; D gene: -; clone size: many; V gene: TRBV15; CDR3 protein: CATSRDFRDTQYF; CDR3 DNA: TGTGCCACCAGCAGAGATTTTCGGGATACGCAGTATTTT
J gene: TRBJ2-1; D gene: TRBD2; clone size: few; V gene: TRBV20-1; CDR3 protein: CSARGLTGGTFGEQFF; CDR3 DNA: TGCAGTGCCAGAGGGCTAACGGGAGGTACCTTTGGGGAGCAGTTCTTC
J gene: TRBJ2-5; D gene: -; clone size: -; V gene: TRBV6-1; CDR3 protein: CASSPGQVVRETQYF; CDR3 DNA: TGTGCCAGCAGCCCCGGGCAGGTCGTACGAGAGACCCAGTACTTC
J gene: TRBJ2-7; D gene: -; clone size: many; V gene: TRBV5-1; CDR3 protein: CASSLSQVAYEQYF; CDR3 DNA: TGCGCCAGCAGCTTGTCCCAGGTGGCCTACGAGCAGTACTTC
J gene: TRBJ2-1; D gene: TRBD2; clone size: many; V gene: TRBV7-7; CDR3 protein: CASSRDYSREQFF; CDR3 DNA: TGTGCCAGCAGCCGGGACTATTCGCGTGAGCAGTTCTTC
J gene: TRBJ2-5; D gene: -; clone size: many; V gene: TRBV7-2; CDR3 protein: CASSWTAGTQYF; CDR3 DNA: TGTGCCAGCAGCTGGACAGCGGGGACCCAGTACTTC
J gene: TRBJ1-5; D gene: -; clone size: many; V gene: TRBV7-2; CDR3 protein: CASSLRGGVNQPQHF; CDR3 DNA: TGTGCCAGCAGCTTACGAGGAGGTGTCAATCAGCCCCAGCATTTT
J gene: TRBJ2-4; D gene: -; clone size: many; V gene: TRBV7-2; CDR3 protein: CASSQPRGTLAKNIQYF; CDR3 DNA: TGTGCCAGCAGCCAACCACGGGGTACCCTAGCCAAAAACATTCAGTACTTC
J gene: TRBJ1-2; D gene: -; clone size: many; V gene: TRBV2; CDR3 protein: CASIPHTGTSGYTF; CDR3 DNA: TGTGCCAGCATACCTCATACAGGGACGAGCGGCTACACCTTC
J gene: TRBJ1-1; D gene: TRBD1; clone size: -; V gene: TRBV7-2; CDR3 protein: CASSHGTGGAGTEAFF; CDR3 DNA: TGTGCCAGCAGCCACGGGACAGGGGGCGCGGGCACTGAAGCTTTCTTT
J gene: TRBJ2-7; D gene: -; clone size: many; V gene: TRBV7-2; CDR3 protein: CASSVRGGLSSYEQYF; CDR3 DNA: TGTGCCAGCAGCGTTAGAGGCGGGCTAAGCTCCTACGAGCAGTACTTC
J gene: TRBJ2-3; D gene: -; clone size: many; V gene: TRBV20-1; CDR3 protein: CSASRRSTDTQYF; CDR3 DNA: TGCAGTGCTAGTCGGAGAAGTACTGATACGCAGTATTTT
J gene: TRBJ1-1; D gene: -; clone size: many; V gene: TRBV20-1; CDR3 protein: CSARDLRNVEAFF; CDR3 DNA: TGCAGTGCTAGAGATTTAAGGAATGTTGAAGCTTTCTTT
J gene: TRBJ2-3; D gene: -; clone size: many; V gene: TRBV4-3; CDR3 protein: CASSQDSGKHHADTQYF; CDR3 DNA: TGCGCCAGCAGCCAAGACTCCGGGAAGCACCATGCAGATACGCAGTATTTT
J gene: TRBJ2-7; D gene: -; clone size: many; V gene: TRBV4-3; CDR3 protein: CASSQGQRDEQYF; CDR3 DNA: TGCGCCAGCAGCCAAGGGCAACGCGACGAGCAGTACTTC